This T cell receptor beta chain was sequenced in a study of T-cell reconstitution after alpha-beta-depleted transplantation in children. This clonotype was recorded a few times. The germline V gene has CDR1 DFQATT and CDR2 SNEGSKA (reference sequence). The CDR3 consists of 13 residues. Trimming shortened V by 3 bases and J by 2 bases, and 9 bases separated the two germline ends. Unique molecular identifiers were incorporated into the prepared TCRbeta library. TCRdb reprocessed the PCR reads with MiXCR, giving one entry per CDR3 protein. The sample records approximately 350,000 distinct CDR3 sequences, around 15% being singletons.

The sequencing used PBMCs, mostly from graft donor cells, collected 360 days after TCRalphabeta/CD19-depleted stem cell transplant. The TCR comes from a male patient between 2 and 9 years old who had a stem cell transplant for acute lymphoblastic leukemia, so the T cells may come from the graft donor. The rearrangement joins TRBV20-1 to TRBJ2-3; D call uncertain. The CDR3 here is CSARSVFTDTQYF. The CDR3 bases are TGCAGTGCTAGGTCGGTGTTCACAGATACGCAGTATTTT.